The clone carrying this T cell receptor beta chain came up once. Its specificity is unknown. The data are from a study of OX40 agonist ivuxolimab in advanced cancers. Across the study: Patients received the agonistic anti-OX40 (CD134) antibody ivuxolimab.

Measured with immunoSEQ multiplex PCR; TCRdb has only the in-frame clones, and not every one. The sample shows roughly 28,000 clones, 83% of them seen only once. Study observations and caveats: CD8+ T cells were the subset that, on average, had more expanded clones than CD4+. CD4+ and CD8+ blood T cells expanded clonally by week 6 at 0.1 to 3.0 mg/kg.

The germline V and J ends were trimmed by 5 bases and 4 bases, with 17 bases remaining between them. CDR3 size: 15 residues. Germline V gene data show CDR1 as MNHEY and CDR2 as SVGAGI. This clonotype was obtained from an adult with an advanced solid tumor such as melanoma, head and neck, liver or kidney cancer. The rearrangement links TRBV6-5 to TRBJ2-5, with D tentatively TRBD1 (5 bases). The sample in question was CD4+ or CD8+ T cells sorted from blood, obtained in a trial of the OX40 agonist ivuxolimab. The CDR3 DNA reads as TGTGCCAGCAGTGGTGCAGTCAGGGTATCAGAGACCCAGTACTTC. This sequence encodes CASSGAVRVSETQYF.